These 25 T cell receptor beta chains were all obtained from the same sample, sequenced in a study of vaccination and CD4 T cells after COVID-19. No antigen has been identified for these receptors. Treatment here: roughly 11-day PBMC culture with coronavirus spike peptide pools or control peptides (ViraFEST assay). CD4+ T cells that had been cultured provided DNA sequenced with the Oncomine TCR Beta short-read assay. Via MiXCR, TCRdb re-called the PCR reads, giving one row per CDR3 protein. This sample has 20,000 or so distinct CDR3 sequences, with about 39% found just once. The sequencing input was CD4+ T cells from blood, cultured in vitro. These receptors were collected from a human donor who had recovered from COVID-19.

V usage is TRBV18 and J usage is TRBJ2-3; D is undetermined. This CDR3 is built from 17 residues. Germline V gene data show CDR1 as KGHSH and CDR2 as LQKENI. The V and J ends lost 6 bases and 0 bases respectively, with 19 bases between them. The CDR3 sequence is CASSPTHGVSSTDTQYF. The CDR3 nucleotides are TGTGCCAGCTCGCCTACACACGGCGTGTCGAGCACAGATACGCAGTATTTT.

This chain joins TRBV6-1 and TRBJ1-1; TRBD1 is a possible D gene (6 bases). Germline V lookup: CDR1 MNHNS, CDR2 SASEGT. V gave up 5 bases and J gave up 4 bases, with 17 bases separating them. The CDR3 is 15 amino acids. This CDR3 reads CASSPDRFQLTEAFF. DNA of the CDR3: TGTGCCAGCAGTCCGGACAGATTCCAACTCACTGAAGCTTTCTTT.

The V and J genes are TRBV11-2 and TRBJ2-3; 10 positions agree with TRBD2. The CDR3 is 17 residues long. The trim removed 2 bases at V and 4 bases at J, leaving 9 bases unmatched. Germline loops: CDR1 SGHAT, CDR2 FQNNGV. The CDR3 DNA follows: TGTGCCAGCAGCTTATACCCAGCGGGGGGGGGGTCAGATACGCAGTATTTT. It is translated as CASSLYPAGGGSDTQYF.

DNA for the CDR3: TGCACCGTACTAGCGGGGGGCTACAATGAGCAGTTCTTC. Its protein is CTVLAGGYNEQFF. J is TRBJ2-1 and V is TRBV20-1; 12 bases fit TRBD2. This CDR3 comprises 13 residues. Germline loops: CDR1 DFQATT, CDR2 SNEGSKA (reference sequence).

This clonotype is termed medium-sized. This chain uses TRBV20-1 with TRBJ1-5; D is ambiguous. The CDR3 is made up of 12 amino acids. CDR1 is DFQATT and CDR2 is SNEGSKA in the germline V gene (reference sequence). Trimming removed 3 bases from V and 9 bases from J, with 12 bases in between. The CDR3 bases are TGCAGTGCTAGTGACCCGCGAAGGCCCCAGCATTTT. Residues: CSASDPRRPQHF.

The CDR3 sequence is CASSVPFF. Written as DNA, the CDR3 is TGTGCCAGCAGTGTGCCGTTCTTC. This sequence joins TRBV7-9 and TRBJ2-1; unclear D gene. V shed 6 bases and J shed 15 bases, with 6 bases lying between them. Germline-derived CDR1 and CDR2 are SEHNR and FQNEAQ (reference sequence). The CDR3 spans 8 residues.

The gene calls are TRBV20-1 and TRBJ1-1; D possibly corresponds to TRBD1 (5 bases). From germline, CDR1 is DFQATT and CDR2 SNEGSKA (reference sequence). This CDR3 spans 12 amino acids. The V end was cut by 3 bases, the J end by 6 bases, with 11 bases between. In nucleotides, the CDR3 is TGCAGTGCTAGTTCGGGGCTCTCTGAAGCTTTCTTT. The encoded protein is CSASSGLSEAFF.

A few counts support this clonotype. The V call is TRBV12-3 or TRBV12-4, the J call TRBJ1-5; the D gene is possibly TRBD1 (5 bases). The CDR3 has 17 amino acids. Trimming pared 2 bases from V and 4 bases from J, leaving 18 bases between. CDR3 sequence (DNA): TGTGCCAGCAGTTTACCCCGGGTCCCCTGGGGGAATCAGCCCCAGCATTTT. Its translation is CASSLPRVPWGNQPQHF.

This rearrangement joins TRBV4-3 to TRBJ1-2, with a tentative D call TRBD1 (6 bases). This CDR3 is 14 amino acids long. Trimming took 0 bases from V and 12 from J, leaving 17 bases between them. Germline V gene lookup returns CDR1 LGHNA and CDR2 YSLEER. CDR3 in DNA: TGCGCCAGCAGCCAAGATGCACGGGGGCGGAAGGACACCTTC. Its protein is CASSQDARGRKDTF.

The V call is TRBV25-1, the J call TRBJ2-5; 7 bases are shared with TRBD1. This CDR3 region has 13 residues. V shed 4 bases, J shed 4 bases, and the junction held 3 bases outside the gene matches. Germline V gene lookup returns CDR1 MGHDK and CDR2 SYGVNS. The CDR3 DNA sequence: TGTGCCAGCAGTGTCGGGACAGCAGAGACCCAGTACTTC. The encoded protein is CASSVGTAETQYF.

The gene calls are TRBV7-9 and TRBJ2-1, with D possibly called TRBD1 or TRBD2 (5 bases each). The germline V and J ends were trimmed by 6 bases and 9 bases, with 12 bases remaining between them. CDR3 size: 12 residues. Germline V gene data show CDR1 as SEHNR and CDR2 as FQNEAQ (reference sequence). Here the CDR3 reads CASSKSGGEQFF. CDR3 nucleotides: TGTGCCAGCAGTAAAAGTGGGGGTGAGCAGTTCTTC.

The V and J genes are TRBV7-9 and TRBJ1-4, with D possibly being TRBD1 (6 bases). The CDR3 covers 13 residues. Looked up from germline, CDR1 is SEHNR and CDR2 is FQNEAQ (reference sequence). Trimming removed 8 bases from V and 3 bases from J, with 10 bases in between. For the CDR3, the DNA is TGTGCCAGCCGGGCAGGGGCTAATGAAAAACTGTTTTTT. It encodes CASRAGANEKLFF.

The chain carries TRBV28 and TRBJ1-2, with D unresolved. The CDR3 length is 15 residues. V was pared by 5 bases and J by 4 bases, with 17 bases between. Germline V lookup: CDR1 MDHEN, CDR2 SYDVKM. This CDR3 is CASSALLSFGYGYTF. CDR3 sequence (DNA): TGTGCCAGCAGTGCCCTCCTAAGTTTCGGCTATGGCTACACCTTC.

J is TRBJ2-7 and V is TRBV7-2, with 9 nucleotides matching TRBD2. The CDR3 loop spans 15 amino acids. The junction had 7 bases not matched to a gene; V was cut back by 5 bases and J by 2 bases. The germline V gene encodes CDR1 SGHTA and CDR2 FQGNSA. The CDR3 DNA reads TGTGCCAGCAGCCGTCGACTAGCGGTTGCCTACGAGCAGTACTTC. Residues: CASSRRLAVAYEQYF. Looking up the rest from reference TRBV7-2 and TRBJ2-7 gives the full variable domain: GAGVSQSPSNKVTEKGKDVELRCDPISGHTALYWYRQSLGQGLEFLIYFQGNSAPDKSGLPSDRFSAERTGGSVSTLTIQRTQQEDSAVYLCASSRRLAVAYEQYFGPGTRLTVT.

The CDR3 is CSVEVNTEAFF. The DNA of the CDR3 is TGCAGCGTTGAGGTTAACACTGAAGCTTTCTTT. The chain links TRBV29-1 to TRBJ1-1; D remains ambiguous. V was shortened by 3 bases and J by 2 bases, with 4 bases between the two germline ends. The CDR3 consists of 11 residues. The germline V gene encodes CDR1 SQVTM and CDR2 ANQGSEA. Full variable domain (remainder filled in from reference TRBV29-1 and TRBJ1-1): SAVISQKPSRDICQRGTSLTIQCQVDSQVTMMFWYRQQPGQSLTLIATANQGSEATYESGFVIDKFPISRPNLTFSTLTVSNMSPEDSSIYLCSVEVNTEAFFGQGTRLTVV.

This clonotype turned up a few times. V gene TRBV20-1 combines with J gene TRBJ2-5, with 8 positions matching TRBD1. The CDR3 is 14 amino acids. CDR1 is DFQATT and CDR2 is SNEGSKA in the germline V gene (reference sequence). V gave up 5 bases and J gave up 4 bases; unmatched junction bases: 9. Here the CDR3 reads CSAGRTGFVETQYF. CDR3 coding DNA: TGCAGTGCTGGACGGACAGGGTTCGTAGAGACCCAGTACTTC.

This clonotype was detected once. CDR3 sequence: CSGCLSYNEQFF. The CDR3 DNA reads TGCAGCGGCTGCCTCTCCTACAATGAGCAGTTCTTC. V is TRBV29-1 and J is TRBJ2-1; D is ambiguous. Trimming removed 7 bases at V and 0 bases at J, with 7 bases between. The CDR3 is 12 residues long. CDR1 and CDR2 (germline): SQVTM, ANQGSEA.

The chain recombines TRBV28 with TRBJ2-1; 8 nucleotides agree with TRBD1. The CDR3 runs to 13 residues. CDR1 and CDR2 (germline): MDHEN, SYDVKM. V dropped 8 bases and J dropped 2; count of bases not matched to a gene: 2. The CDR3 bases are TGTGCCAGCGGACAGGGACCCTACAATGAGCAGTTCTTC. It is translated as CASGQGPYNEQFF. Combining the CDR3 with reference TRBV28 and TRBJ2-1 gives the whole variable domain DVKVTQSSRYLVKRTGEKVFLECVQDMDHENMFWYRQDPGLGLRLIYFSYDVKMKEKGDIPEGYSVSREKKERFSLILESASTNQTSMYLCASGQGPYNEQFFGPGTRLTVL.

The chain employs TRBV7-9 and TRBJ1-2; maybe TRBD1 (5 bases). The CDR3 length is 15 residues. Trimming cost V 2 bases and J 0 bases, with 10 bases left between them. Germline values: CDR1 SEHNR, CDR2 FQNEAQ (reference sequence). In DNA form, the CDR3 reads TGTGCCAGCAGCTTATTTTCCAGGGCTAACTATGGCTACACCTTC. This codes for CASSLFSRANYGYTF.

This clonotype appeared a few times. V and J are TRBV28 and TRBJ1-1; D is possibly TRBD1 (6 bases). Germline V gene data show CDR1 as MDHEN and CDR2 as SYDVKM. Trimming stripped 3 bases from V and 11 bases from J, with 25 bases between. The CDR3 runs to 16 residues. The CDR3 reads CASSFPWSGTNGWAFF. The CDR3 nucleotides are TGTGCCAGCAGTTTTCCTTGGTCAGGGACAAATGGCTGGGCTTTCTTT.

This chain's CDR3 is CASSWLAGGPNEQFF. DNA for the CDR3: TGCGCCAGCAGCTGGTTAGCGGGGGGGCCGAATGAGCAGTTCTTC. The chain recombines TRBV5-1 with TRBJ2-1; 11 bases are a match to TRBD2. V trimming: 3 bases; J trimming: 7 bases; junction bases outside the gene matches: 6. The CDR3 is made up of 15 amino acids. CDR1 SGHRS and CDR2 YFSETQ come from the germline V gene.

V usage is TRBV18 and J usage is TRBJ1-2; TRBD1 aligns across 8 bases. The CDR3 runs 15 residues. From germline, CDR1 is KGHSH and CDR2 LQKENI. The V gene end was trimmed by 3 bases and the J gene end by 4 bases; junction bases not matched to a gene: 7. CDR3 in amino acids: CASSPSRGTGYGYTF. The CDR3 DNA follows: TGTGCCAGCTCACCCTCGCGGGGGACAGGCTATGGCTACACCTTC.

This clonotype was detected only a few times. The CDR3 loop reads CASSLDGTYEQYF. The CDR3 DNA reads TGTGCCAGCAGCCTCGACGGAACCTACGAGCAGTACTTC. The chain has TRBV5-4 and TRBJ2-7; no definite D call. This CDR3 is built from 13 residues. V was shortened by 4 bases and J by 2 bases, with 10 bases between the two germline ends. Germline V gives CDR1 SGHNT, CDR2 YYREEE (reference sequence).

As concerns this clonotype: Since no conserved phenylalanine or tryptophan closes the CDR3, a read error is the likely cause. This rearrangement joins TRBV6-5 to TRBJ2-5; D ambiguous. The CDR3 runs 15 residues. Per germline, CDR1 MNHEY and CDR2 SVGAGI. Trimming stripped 4 bases from V and 2 bases from J, with 14 bases between. The CDR3 spells CASSSTVERQETQYY. CDR3 DNA sequence: TGTGCCAGCAGTTCCACGGTAGAGCGACAAGAGACCCAGTACTAC.

The V gene is TRBV19, the J gene TRBJ2-7, with D possibly being TRBD2 (5 bases). Germline CDR1 and CDR2: LNHDA and SQIVND (reference sequence). This CDR3 contains 14 residues. V shed 5 bases and J shed 4 bases, with 15 bases lying between them. This chain's CDR3 is CASSEGGLDYEQYF. The CDR3 DNA follows: TGTGCCAGTAGTGAAGGAGGCTTAGATTACGAGCAGTACTTC.